These 7 T cell receptor beta chains originate from one sample sequenced in a study of cytomegalovirus exposure and HLA in healthy donors. The PCR made use of 60 Vbeta and 13 Jbeta primers. The method was immunoSEQ multiplex PCR; TCRdb's version includes in-frame clones alone and lacks a portion of them. The data contain 180,000 or so clones, approximately 82% of them singletons. Material for sequencing was PBMCs. Receptors originate from a male donor in good health and CMV-seronegative.

J is TRBJ1-3 and V is TRBV7-2; D is possibly TRBD1 (5 bases). CDR1 and CDR2 (germline): SGHTA, FQGNSA. The CDR3 length is 15 residues. V shed 1 base and J shed 3 bases, with 10 bases lying between them. The CDR3 loop reads CASSLGSQGGNTIYF. The CDR3 bases are TGTGCCAGCAGCTTAGGTTCGCAGGGTGGAAACACCATATATTTT.

The chain recombines TRBV18 with TRBJ2-5; a possible D gene is TRBD2 (5 bases). Germline assignment: CDR1 KGHSH and CDR2 LQKENI. CDR3 length equals 16 residues. Trimming pared 3 bases from V and 2 bases from J, leaving 16 bases between. CDR3 residues: CASSPLSHRGQETQYF. CDR3 sequence (DNA): TGTGCCAGCTCACCTCTGTCTCATCGGGGACAAGAGACCCAGTACTTC.

This clone appeared once. The chain has TRBV10-3 and TRBJ1-4; D is ambiguous. The CDR3 totals 14 residues. The germline V and J ends were trimmed by 7 bases and 7 bases, with 16 bases remaining between them. Germline-derived CDR1 and CDR2 are ENHRY and SYGVKD. Here the CDR3 reads CAIKTEREAEKLFF. In DNA, the CDR3 is TGTGCCATCAAAACAGAGAGGGAGGCTGAAAAACTGTTTTTT.

This chain joins TRBV7-9 and TRBJ2-7; 7 bases fit TRBD1. Germline V gene lookup returns CDR1 SEHNR and CDR2 FQNEAQ (reference sequence). The CDR3 is 16 residues long. The ends lost 0 bases at V and 1 base at J; junction bases unmatched: 6. This chain's CDR3 is CASSLAPTGKSYEQYF. The CDR3 DNA follows: TGTGCCAGCAGCTTAGCGCCGACAGGGAAGTCCTACGAGCAGTACTTC.

Concerning this clone: An end of the junction does not agree with germline; a read error may underlie this. V usage is TRBV2 and J usage is TRBJ2-1; 7 nucleotides align to TRBD1. The CDR3 has 9 amino acids. The V gene's germline CDR1 is SNHLY and CDR2 FYNNEI. CDR3 in DNA: TGTGCCAGCAGGACAGGGTACCTCTTC. It is translated as CASRTGYLF. Full variable domain (outside the CDR3, taken from reference TRBV2 and TRBJ2-1): EPEVTQTPSHQVTQMGQEVILRCVPISNHLYFYWYRQILGQKVEFLVSFYNNEISEKSEIFDDQFSVERPDGSNFTLKIRSTKLEDSAMYFCASRTGYLFGPGTRLTVL.

Details on this clone: Other DNA sequences within the sample encode an identical CDR3. This rearrangement joins TRBV19 to TRBJ1-2; D is perhaps TRBD1 (5 bases). The germline CDR1 and CDR2 sequences are LNHDA and SQIVND (reference sequence). V was pared by 6 bases and J by 8 bases, with 22 bases between. This CDR3 is 15 amino acids long. The CDR3: CASRNVGGVSHGYTF. In nucleotides, the CDR3 is TGTGCCAGTAGGAACGTCGGGGGGGTATCTCACGGCTACACCTTC. Full variable domain (remainder filled in from reference TRBV19 and TRBJ1-2): DGGITQSPKYLFRKEGQNVTLSCEQNLNHDAMYWYRQDPGQGLRLIYYSQIVNDFQKGDIAEGYSVSREKKESFPLTVTSAQKNPTAFYLCASRNVGGVSHGYTFGSGTRLTVV.

In this sample, this clone turned up once. As DNA, the CDR3 is TGCGCCAGCGGGGGGGACAGGGGGTCAGATACGCAGTATTTT. Amino acids: CASGGDRGSDTQYF. This chain joins TRBV5-1 and TRBJ2-3; 11 nucleotides match TRBD1. Per germline, CDR1 SGHRS and CDR2 YFSETQ. V lost 7 bases to trimming and J lost 4 bases; unmatched junction nucleotides: 5. There are 14 residues in the CDR3.